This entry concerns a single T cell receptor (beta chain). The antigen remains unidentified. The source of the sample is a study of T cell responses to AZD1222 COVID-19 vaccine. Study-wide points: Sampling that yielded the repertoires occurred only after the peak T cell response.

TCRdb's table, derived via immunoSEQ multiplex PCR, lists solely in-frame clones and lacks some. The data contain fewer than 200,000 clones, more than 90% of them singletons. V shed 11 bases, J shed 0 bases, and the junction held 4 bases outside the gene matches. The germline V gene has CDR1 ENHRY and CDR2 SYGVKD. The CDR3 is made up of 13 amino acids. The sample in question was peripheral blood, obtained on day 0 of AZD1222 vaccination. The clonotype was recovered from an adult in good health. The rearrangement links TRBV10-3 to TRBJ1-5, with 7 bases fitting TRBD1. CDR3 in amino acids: CAGGTDSNQPQHF. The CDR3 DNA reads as TGTGCCGGGGGGACAGATAGCAATCAGCCCCAGCATTTT.